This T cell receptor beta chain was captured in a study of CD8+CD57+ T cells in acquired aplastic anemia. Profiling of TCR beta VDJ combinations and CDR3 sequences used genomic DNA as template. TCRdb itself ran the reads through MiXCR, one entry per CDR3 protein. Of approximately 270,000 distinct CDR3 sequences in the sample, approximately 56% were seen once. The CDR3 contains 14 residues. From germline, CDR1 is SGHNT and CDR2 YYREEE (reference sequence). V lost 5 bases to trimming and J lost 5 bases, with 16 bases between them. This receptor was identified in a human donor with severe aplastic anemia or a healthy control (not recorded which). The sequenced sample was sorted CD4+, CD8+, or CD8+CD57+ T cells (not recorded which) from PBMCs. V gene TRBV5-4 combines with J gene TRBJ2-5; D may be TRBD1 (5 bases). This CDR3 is CASSNEAGQETQYF. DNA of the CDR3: TGTGCCAGCAGTAATGAGGCAGGGCAGGAGACCCAGTACTTC.